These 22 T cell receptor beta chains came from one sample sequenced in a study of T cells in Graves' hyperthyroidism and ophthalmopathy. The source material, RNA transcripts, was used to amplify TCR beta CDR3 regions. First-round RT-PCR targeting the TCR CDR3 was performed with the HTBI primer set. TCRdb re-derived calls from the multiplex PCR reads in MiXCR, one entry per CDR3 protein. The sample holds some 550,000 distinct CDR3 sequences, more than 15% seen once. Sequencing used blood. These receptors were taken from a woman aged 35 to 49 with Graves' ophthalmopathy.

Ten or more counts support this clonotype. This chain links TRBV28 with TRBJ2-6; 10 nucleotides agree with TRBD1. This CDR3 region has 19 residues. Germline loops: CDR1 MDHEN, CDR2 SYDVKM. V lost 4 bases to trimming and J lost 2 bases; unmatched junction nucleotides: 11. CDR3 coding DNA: TGTGCCAGCAGTTCGCCGGGACAGGGGACCCTCACTGGGGCCAACGTCCTGACTTTC. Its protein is CASSSPGQGTLTGANVLTF. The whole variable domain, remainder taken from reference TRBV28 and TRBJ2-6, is DVKVTQSSRYLVKRTGEKVFLECVQDMDHENMFWYRQDPGLGLRLIYFSYDVKMKEKGDIPEGYSVSREKKERFSLILESASTNQTSMYLCASSSPGQGTLTGANVLTFGAGSRLTVL.

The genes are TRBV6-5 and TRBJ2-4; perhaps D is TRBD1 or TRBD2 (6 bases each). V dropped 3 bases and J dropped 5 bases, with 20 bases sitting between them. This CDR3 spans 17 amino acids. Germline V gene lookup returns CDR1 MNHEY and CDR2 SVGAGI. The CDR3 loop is CASSYTGARGNQNIQYF. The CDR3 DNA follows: TGTGCCAGCAGTTATACGGGGGCGAGGGGCAACCAAAACATTCAGTACTTC.

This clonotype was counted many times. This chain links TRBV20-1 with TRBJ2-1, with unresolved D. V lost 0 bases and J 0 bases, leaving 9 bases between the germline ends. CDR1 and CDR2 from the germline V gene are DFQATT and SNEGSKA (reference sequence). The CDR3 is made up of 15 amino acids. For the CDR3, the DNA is TGCAGTGCTAGAGATGTAAGAAGCTCCTACAATGAGCAGTTCTTC. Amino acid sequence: CSARDVRSSYNEQFF.

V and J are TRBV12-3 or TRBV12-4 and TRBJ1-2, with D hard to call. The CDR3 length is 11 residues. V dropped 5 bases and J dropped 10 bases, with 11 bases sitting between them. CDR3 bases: TGTGCCAGCAGTCTAACGCGAGACTACACCTTC. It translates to CASSLTRDYTF.

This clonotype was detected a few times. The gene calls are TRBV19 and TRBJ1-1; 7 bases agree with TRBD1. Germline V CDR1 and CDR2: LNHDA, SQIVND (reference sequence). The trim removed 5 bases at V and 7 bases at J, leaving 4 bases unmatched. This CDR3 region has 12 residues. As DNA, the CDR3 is TGTGCCAGTAGTGGCCGGGACAGTGAAGCTTTCTTT. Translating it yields CASSGRDSEAFF.

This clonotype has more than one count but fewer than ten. The DNA for the CDR3 is TGTGCCAGCAGCCAAGCTATATCGACCGACTCTGGGGCCAACGTCCTGACTTTC. It yields the protein CASSQAISTDSGANVLTF. This chain links TRBV5-8 with TRBJ2-6; D unclear. CDR1 and CDR2 (germline): SGHTS, YDEGEE. V lost 4 bases to trimming and J lost 0 bases, with 17 bases between them. This CDR3 contains 18 residues. The variable domain in full, with the rest retrieved from reference TRBV5-8 and TRBJ2-6, is EAGVTQSPTHLIKTRGQQATLRCSPISGHTSVYWYQQALGLGLQFLLWYDEGEERNRGNFPPRFSGRQFPNYSSELNVNALELEDSALYLCASSQAISTDSGANVLTFGAGSRLTVL.

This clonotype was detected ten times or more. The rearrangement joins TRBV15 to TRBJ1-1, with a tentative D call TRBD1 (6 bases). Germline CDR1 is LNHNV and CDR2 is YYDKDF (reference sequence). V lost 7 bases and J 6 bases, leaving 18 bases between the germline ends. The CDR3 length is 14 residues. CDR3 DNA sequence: TGTGCCACCAAGAAGGGGGGGACGAAGGCTGAAGCTTTCTTT. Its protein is CATKKGGTKAEAFF.

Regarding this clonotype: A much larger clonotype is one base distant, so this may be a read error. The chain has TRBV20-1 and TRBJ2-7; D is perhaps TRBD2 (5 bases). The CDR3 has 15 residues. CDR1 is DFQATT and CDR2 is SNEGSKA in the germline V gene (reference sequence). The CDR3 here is CSARDGGERLYERYF. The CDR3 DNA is TGCAGTGCTAGAGACGGCGGAGAGAGACTATACGAGCGGTACTTC.

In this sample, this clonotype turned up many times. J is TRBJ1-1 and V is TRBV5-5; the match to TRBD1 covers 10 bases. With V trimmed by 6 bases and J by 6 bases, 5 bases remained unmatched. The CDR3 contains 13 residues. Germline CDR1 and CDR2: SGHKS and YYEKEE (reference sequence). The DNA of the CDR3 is TGTGCCAGCACCGGGACAGGGGCAGCTGAAGCTTTCTTT. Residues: CASTGTGAAEAFF.

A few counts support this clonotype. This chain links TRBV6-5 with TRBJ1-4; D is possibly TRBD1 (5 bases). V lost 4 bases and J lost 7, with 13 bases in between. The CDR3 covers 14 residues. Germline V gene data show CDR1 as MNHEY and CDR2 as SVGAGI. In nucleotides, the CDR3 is TGTGCCAGCAGTTCAGGGTCTTCGGGTGAAAAACTGTTTTTT. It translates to CASSSGSSGEKLFF.

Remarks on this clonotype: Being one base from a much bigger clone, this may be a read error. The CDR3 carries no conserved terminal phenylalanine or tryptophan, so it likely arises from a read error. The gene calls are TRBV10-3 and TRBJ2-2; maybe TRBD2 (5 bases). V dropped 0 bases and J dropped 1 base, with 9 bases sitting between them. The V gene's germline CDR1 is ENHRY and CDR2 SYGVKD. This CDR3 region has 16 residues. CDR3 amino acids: CAISESYGRNTGELFC. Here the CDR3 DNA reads TGTGCCATCAGTGAGTCTTATGGGAGGAACACCGGGGAGCTGTTTTGT.

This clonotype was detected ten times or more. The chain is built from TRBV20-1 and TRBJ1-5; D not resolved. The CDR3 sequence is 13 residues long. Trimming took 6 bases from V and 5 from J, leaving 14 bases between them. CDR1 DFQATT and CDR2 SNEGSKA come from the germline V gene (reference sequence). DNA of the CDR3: TGCAGTGCGCGGGCCGGGAGGGATCAGCCCCAGCATTTT. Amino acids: CSARAGRDQPQHF.

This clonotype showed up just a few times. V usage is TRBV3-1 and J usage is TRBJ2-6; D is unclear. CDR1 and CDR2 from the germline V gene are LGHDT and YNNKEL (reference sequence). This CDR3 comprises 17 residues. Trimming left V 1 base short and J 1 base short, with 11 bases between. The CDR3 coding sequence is TGTGCCAGCAGCCAAGGTTTAGGGCAGTCTGGGGCCAACGTCCTGACTTTC. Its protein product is CASSQGLGQSGANVLTF.

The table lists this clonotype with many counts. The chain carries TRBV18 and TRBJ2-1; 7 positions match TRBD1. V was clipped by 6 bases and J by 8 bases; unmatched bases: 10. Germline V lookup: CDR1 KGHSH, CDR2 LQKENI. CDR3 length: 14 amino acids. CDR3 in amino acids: CASSGADRVDEQFF. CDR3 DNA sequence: TGTGCCAGCTCCGGGGCTGACAGGGTCGATGAGCAGTTCTTC. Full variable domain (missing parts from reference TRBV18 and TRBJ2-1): NAGVMQNPRHLVRRRGQEARLRCSPMKGHSHVYWYRQLPEEGLKFMVYLQKENIIDESGMPKERFSAEFPKEGPSILRIQQVVRGDSAAYFCASSGADRVDEQFFGPGTRLTVL.

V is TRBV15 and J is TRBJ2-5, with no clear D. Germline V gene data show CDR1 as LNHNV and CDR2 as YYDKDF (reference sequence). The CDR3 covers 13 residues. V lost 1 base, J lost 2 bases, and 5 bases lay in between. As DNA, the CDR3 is TGTGCCACCAGCAGAGTGGCACAAGAGACCCAGTACTTC. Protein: CATSRVAQETQYF.

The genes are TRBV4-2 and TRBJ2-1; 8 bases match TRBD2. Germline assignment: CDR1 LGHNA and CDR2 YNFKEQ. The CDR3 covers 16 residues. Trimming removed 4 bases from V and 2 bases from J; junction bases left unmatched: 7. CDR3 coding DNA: TGTGCCAGCAGCCCCCGGGGGGGGGCCCCCTACAATGAGCAGTTCTTC. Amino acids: CASSPRGGAPYNEQFF.

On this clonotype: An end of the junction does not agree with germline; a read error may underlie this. As DNA, the CDR3 is TGTGGCAGCAGGCCAGGGGTCGGGGTAAATTCACCCCTCCACTTT. This gives the protein CGSRPGVGVNSPLHF. V usage is TRBV6-2 or TRBV6-3 and J usage is TRBJ1-6, with D perhaps matching TRBD1 (6 bases). The CDR3 spans 15 residues. From germline, CDR1 is MNHEY and CDR2 SVGEGT.

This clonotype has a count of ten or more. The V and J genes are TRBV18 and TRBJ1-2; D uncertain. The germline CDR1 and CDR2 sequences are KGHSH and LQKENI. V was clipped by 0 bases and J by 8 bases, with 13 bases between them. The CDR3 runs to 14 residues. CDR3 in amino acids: CASSPPDLVGGYTF. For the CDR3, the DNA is TGTGCCAGCTCACCACCGGACCTCGTAGGCGGCTACACCTTC.

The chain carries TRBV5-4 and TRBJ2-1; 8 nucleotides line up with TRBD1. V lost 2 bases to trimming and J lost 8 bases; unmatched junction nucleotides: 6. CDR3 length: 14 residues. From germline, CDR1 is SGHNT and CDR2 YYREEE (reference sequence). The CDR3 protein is CASSFRTGGHEQFF. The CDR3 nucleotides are TGTGCCAGCAGCTTCCGAACAGGGGGGCATGAGCAGTTCTTC.

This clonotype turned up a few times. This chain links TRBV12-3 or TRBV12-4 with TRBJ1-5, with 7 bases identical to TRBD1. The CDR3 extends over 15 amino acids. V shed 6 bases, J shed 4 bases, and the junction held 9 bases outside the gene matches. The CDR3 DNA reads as TGTGCCAGCAGACCGACAGGGTCGGAAAATCAGCCCCAGCATTTT. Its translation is CASRPTGSENQPQHF.

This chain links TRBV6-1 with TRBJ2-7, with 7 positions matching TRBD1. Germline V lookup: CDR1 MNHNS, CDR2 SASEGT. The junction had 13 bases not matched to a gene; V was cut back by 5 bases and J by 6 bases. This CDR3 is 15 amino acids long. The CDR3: CASSPLKTGQGEQYF. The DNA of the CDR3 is TGTGCCAGCAGTCCTCTTAAGACAGGGCAAGGCGAGCAGTACTTC.

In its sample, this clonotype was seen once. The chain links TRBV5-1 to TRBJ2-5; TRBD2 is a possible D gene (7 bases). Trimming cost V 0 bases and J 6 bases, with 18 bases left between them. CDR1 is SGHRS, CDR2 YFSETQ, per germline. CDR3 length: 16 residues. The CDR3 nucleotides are TGCGCCAGCAGCTTGGCCTCCCCACGCGGGGGCCAGACCCAGTACTTC. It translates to CASSLASPRGGQTQYF.